Listed below are T cell receptor beta chains from one sample, sequenced in a study of T-cell memory formation after mild COVID-19. TCRdb redid the calling of the 5' RACE reads with MiXCR, one entry per CDR3 protein. Seen here are fewer than 350,000 distinct CDR3 sequences, 13% to 15% observed once, and the top ten hold 21%. What was sequenced was PBMCs or a T cell subset sorted from them (not recorded which). The source of these receptors is a man younger than 35 who had mild COVID-19 (a few samples of this study predate the infection). Cell type and time point are not known. CDR3s include the opening cysteine and the closing phenylalanine or tryptophan. Fields, in order: J gene, V gene, D gene, clone size, CDR3 DNA, CDR3 protein. A D gene is named only where the DNA matches it firmly. Part of the rows lack a size; the others show once, few, many or a class for expanded clones.

J: TRBJ1-1
V: TRBV19
D: TRBD1
size: few
DNA: TGTGCCAGTAGTACGACCCGACAGGGAAGAGCTGAAGCTTTCTTT
CDR3: CASSTTRQGRAEAFF

J: TRBJ2-3
V: TRBV7-9
D: .
size: .
DNA: TGTGCCAGCAGCCTCGACGCCGGGACCCCGAAGGATACGCAGTATTTT
CDR3: CASSLDAGTPKDTQYF

J: TRBJ2-2
V: TRBV5-1
D: .
size: .
DNA: TGCGCCAGCAGCAATACAGCCATCGCGAACACCGGGGAGCTGTTTTTT
CDR3: CASSNTAIANTGELFF

J: TRBJ1-5
V: TRBV5-4
D: .
size: few
DNA: TGTGCCAGCAGCTATTGGCAGCTCAATCAGCCCCAGCATTTT
CDR3: CASSYWQLNQPQHF

J: TRBJ2-2
V: TRBV6-2/TRBV6-3
D: .
size: .
DNA: TGTGCCAGCAGTTATAGGGGGGGCCTAACCGGGGAGCTGTTTTTT
CDR3: CASSYRGGLTGELFF

J: TRBJ2-2
V: TRBV6-4
D: TRBD2
size: many
DNA: TGTGCCAGCAGTGAGCGGGGGGACACCGGGGAGCTGTTTTTT
CDR3: CASSERGDTGELFF

J: TRBJ2-7
V: TRBV6-5
D: .
size: few
DNA: TGTGCCAGCAGTTTGAGAGGGGGGCCGCCCTACGAGCAGTACTTC
CDR3: CASSLRGGPPYEQYF

J: TRBJ2-3
V: TRBV5-4
D: TRBD1
size: few
DNA: TGTGCCAGCAGACTTCGGGACAGGGCCACGGATACGCAGTATTTT
CDR3: CASRLRDRATDTQYF

J: TRBJ2-3
V: TRBV24-1
D: .
size: .
DNA: TGTGCCACCAGTGACCCCAACAGGGCCCCGGATACGCAGTATTTT
CDR3: CATSDPNRAPDTQYF

J: TRBJ1-2
V: TRBV7-9
D: .
size: many
DNA: TGTGCCAGCAGCTTAGTGGATGGCTACACCTTC
CDR3: CASSLVDGYTF

J: TRBJ1-4
V: TRBV3-1
D: TRBD1
size: few
DNA: TGTGCCAGCAGCCTCGGTAGGGGGCAAGGTAATGAAAAACTGTTTTTT
CDR3: CASSLGRGQGNEKLFF

J: TRBJ2-5
V: TRBV7-2
D: .
size: few
DNA: TGTGCCAGCAGCTTATCCCCCCACAGCCAAGAGACCCAGTACTTC
CDR3: CASSLSPHSQETQYF

J: TRBJ1-1
V: TRBV5-1
D: TRBD1
size: many
DNA: TGCGCCAGCAGCCAACAGGGACAGGCCCCCGAAGCTTTCTTT
CDR3: CASSQQGQAPEAFF

J: TRBJ2-3
V: TRBV5-1
D: .
size: .
DNA: TGCGCCAGCAGCTGGCCCCCCGGACAGTCCTTCCGAGATACGCAGTATTTT
CDR3: CASSWPPGQSFRDTQYF

J: TRBJ1-6
V: TRBV18
D: .
size: .
DNA: TGTGCCAGCTCATCACAGGAATCTAATTCACCCCTCCACTTT
CDR3: CASSSQESNSPLHF

J: TRBJ1-1
V: TRBV29-1
D: .
size: .
DNA: TGCAGCGTTCTTTACGGTACACCCGAAGCTTTCTTT
CDR3: CSVLYGTPEAFF

J: TRBJ2-5
V: TRBV9
D: TRBD2
size: many
DNA: TGTGCCAGCAGTATCTCTAGCGGCCAAGAGACCCAGTACTTC
CDR3: CASSISSGQETQYF

J: TRBJ2-2
V: TRBV4-1
D: .
size: few
DNA: TGCGCCAGCAGCCAGGAACAGGGTCGTCTCAGTCCCGGGGAGCTGTTTTTT
CDR3: CASSQEQGRLSPGELFF

J: TRBJ2-1
V: TRBV10-3
D: TRBD2
size: few
DNA: TGTGCCATCAGTGCTTCTAGCGGGGGGGCCTCCTACAATGAGCAGTTCTTC
CDR3: CAISASSGGASYNEQFF

J: TRBJ2-3
V: TRBV12-3/TRBV12-4
D: TRBD2
size: .
DNA: TGTGCCAGCTGCAGGCCTCGGGCGGGGGGGTTGTTAGATACGCAGTATTTT
CDR3: CASCRPRAGGLLDTQYF

J: TRBJ2-1
V: TRBV20-1
D: TRBD2
size: few
DNA: TGCAGTGCCACTACTAGCGGGGGCCTCTCCTACAATGAGCAGTTCTTC
CDR3: CSATTSGGLSYNEQFF

J: TRBJ2-3
V: TRBV5-1
D: TRBD1
size: few
DNA: TGCGCCAGCAGCTCGGGACAGGGCCTCACAGATACGCAGTATTTT
CDR3: CASSSGQGLTDTQYF

J: TRBJ2-1
V: TRBV11-1
D: .
size: .
DNA: TGTGCCAGCCACTTATCGCAGTTGAACAATGAGCAGTTCTTC
CDR3: CASHLSQLNNEQFF

J: TRBJ2-2
V: TRBV6-1
D: TRBD2
size: few
DNA: TGTGCCAGCACTGAGGCTAGCGGGGATCCCGGGGAGCTGTTTTTT
CDR3: CASTEASGDPGELFF